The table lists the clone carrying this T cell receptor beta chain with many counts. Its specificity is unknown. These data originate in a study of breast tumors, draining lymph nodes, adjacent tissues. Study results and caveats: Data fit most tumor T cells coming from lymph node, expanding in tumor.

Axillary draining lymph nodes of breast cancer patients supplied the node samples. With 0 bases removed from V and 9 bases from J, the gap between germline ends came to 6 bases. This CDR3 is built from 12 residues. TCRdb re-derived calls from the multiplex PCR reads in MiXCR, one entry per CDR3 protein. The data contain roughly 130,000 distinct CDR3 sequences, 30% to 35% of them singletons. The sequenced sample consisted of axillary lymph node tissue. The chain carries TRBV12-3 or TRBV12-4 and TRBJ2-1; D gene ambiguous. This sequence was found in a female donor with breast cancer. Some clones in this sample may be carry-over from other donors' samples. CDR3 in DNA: TGTGCCAGCAGTTTAGCGCAGATTGAGCAGTTCTTC. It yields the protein CASSLAQIEQFF.